This entry features one TCR beta chain sequence. What it binds is unknown. The sample comes from a study of T cell responses to AZD1222 COVID-19 vaccine. Notes on the study in general: At study baseline, merely roughly 6 AZD1222 recipients were seropositive. Regions 160-218 and 743-854 held dominance among vaccine-associated CD4 TCRs, which spanned spike. The repertoires were collected only after the peak T cell response.

The assay was immunoSEQ multiplex PCR, and TCRdb's table has in-frame clones only and misses some. The table has under 200,000 clones, roughly 92% seen once. Sequenced here: peripheral blood, sampled 28 days after the second dose of the MenACWY control vaccine. This clonotype was sampled from an adult who received the MenACWY meningococcal vaccine as a control.

The CDR3 loop is CASSAGLAGPSFGETQYF. In DNA form, the CDR3 reads TGTGCCAGCAGCGCGGGACTAGCGGGACCTTCGTTCGGAGAGACCCAGTACTTC. The chain uses TRBV5-6 and TRBJ2-5; 13 bases line up with TRBD2. The junction had 13 bases not matched to a gene; V was cut back by 4 bases and J by 4 bases. CDR3 length: 18 residues. CDR1 is SGHDT, CDR2 YYEEEE, per germline. The entire variable domain, with the rest obtained from reference TRBV5-6 and TRBJ2-5, is as follows: DAGVTQSPTHLIKTRGQQVTLRCSPKSGHDTVSWYQQALGQGPQFIFQYYEEEERQRGNFPDRFSGHQFPNYSSELNVNALLLGDSALYLCASSAGLAGPSFGETQYFGPGTRLLVL.